This T cell receptor beta chain was found in a study of T-cell memory formation after mild COVID-19. The CDR3 consists of 12 residues. With 9 bases removed from V and 6 bases from J, the gap between germline ends came to 12 bases. The germline V gene has CDR1 SGHTA and CDR2 FQGNSA. TCRdb analysed the 5' RACE reads with MiXCR anew, one entry per CDR3 protein. The sample shows about 15,000 distinct CDR3 sequences, about 20% of them seen only once. This chain connects TRBV7-2 to TRBJ2-1; D assignment may be TRBD1 or TRBD2 (5 bases each). The clonotype was recovered from a man aged 18-30 years who had mild COVID-19 (a few samples of this study predate the infection). Cell type and time point are not known. Sample: PBMCs or a T cell subset sorted from them (not recorded which). CDR3 region: CASRDPSNEQFF. CDR3 bases: TGTGCCAGTCGGGACCCTTCCAATGAGCAGTTCTTC.